This T cell receptor beta chain was identified during a study of OX40 agonist ivuxolimab in advanced cancers. Overall study context: Treatment received earlier with anti-PD-1, anti-PD-L1 or anti-CTLA-4 agents was allowed, and more than 35% had some. One hepatocellular carcinoma and a couple of cutaneous melanoma patients partially responded.

Enrollment shut out patients with autoimmune disease history or systemic immunosuppression. The CDR3 has 14 amino acids. Germline V gene sequence: CDR1 GTSNPN, CDR2 SVGIG (reference sequence). The V gene end was trimmed by 3 bases and the J gene end by 3 bases; junction bases not matched to a gene: 2. Method: immunoSEQ multiplex PCR; TCRdb's copy keeps in-frame clones and lacks some. This table has roughly 40,000 clones, 80% to 90% appearing once. This sequence originates from an adult with an advanced solid tumor such as melanoma, head and neck, liver or kidney cancer. This chain links TRBV30 with TRBJ2-7; 13 nucleotides align to TRBD2. This sample comprised CD4+ or CD8+ T cells sorted from blood, obtained in a trial of the OX40 agonist ivuxolimab. The CDR3 loop is CAWRGLAGHYEQYF. The CDR3 bases are TGTGCCTGGAGGGGACTAGCGGGGCACTACGAGCAGTACTTC.